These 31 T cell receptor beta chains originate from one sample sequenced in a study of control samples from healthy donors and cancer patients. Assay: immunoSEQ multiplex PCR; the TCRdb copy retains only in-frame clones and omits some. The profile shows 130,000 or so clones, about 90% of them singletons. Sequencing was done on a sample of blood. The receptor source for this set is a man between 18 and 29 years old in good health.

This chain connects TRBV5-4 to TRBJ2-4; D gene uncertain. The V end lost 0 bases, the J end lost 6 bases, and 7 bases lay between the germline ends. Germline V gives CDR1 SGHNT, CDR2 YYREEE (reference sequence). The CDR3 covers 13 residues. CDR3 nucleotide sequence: TGTGCCAGCAGCTTGGCGCCGGGAAACATTCAGTACTTC. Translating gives CASSLAPGNIQYF. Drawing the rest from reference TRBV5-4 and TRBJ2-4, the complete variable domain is ETGVTQSPTHLIKTRGQQVTLRCSSQSGHNTVSWYQQALGQGPQFIFQYYREEENGRGNFPPRFSGLQFPNYSSELNVNALELDDSALYLCASSLAPGNIQYFGAGTRLSVL.

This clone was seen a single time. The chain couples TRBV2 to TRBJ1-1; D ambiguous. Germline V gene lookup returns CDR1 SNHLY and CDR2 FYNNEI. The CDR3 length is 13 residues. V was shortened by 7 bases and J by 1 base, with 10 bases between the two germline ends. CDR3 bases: TGTGCCAGCATCGGGGAGAGGAACACTGAAGCTTTCTTT. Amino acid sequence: CASIGERNTEAFF.

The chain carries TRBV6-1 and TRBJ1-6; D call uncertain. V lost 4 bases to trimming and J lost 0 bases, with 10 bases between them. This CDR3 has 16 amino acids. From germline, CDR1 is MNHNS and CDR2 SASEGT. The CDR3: CASSVLLSSYNSPLHF. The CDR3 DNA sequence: TGTGCCAGCAGTGTTCTCTTAAGCTCCTATAATTCACCCCTCCACTTT.

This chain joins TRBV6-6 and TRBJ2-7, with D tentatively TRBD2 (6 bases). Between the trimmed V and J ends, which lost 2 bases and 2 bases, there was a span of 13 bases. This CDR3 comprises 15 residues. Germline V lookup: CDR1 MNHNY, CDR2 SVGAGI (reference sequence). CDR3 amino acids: CASSYGGVVAYEQYF. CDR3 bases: TGTGCCAGCAGTTACGGCGGGGTCGTTGCCTACGAGCAGTACTTC.

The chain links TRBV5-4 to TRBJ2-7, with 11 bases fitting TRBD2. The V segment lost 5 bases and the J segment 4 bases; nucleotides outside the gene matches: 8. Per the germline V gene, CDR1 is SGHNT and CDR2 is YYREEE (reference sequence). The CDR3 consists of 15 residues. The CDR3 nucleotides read TGTGCCAGCAGTCTAGCGGGGGGCCAGGGGTACGAGCAGTACTTC. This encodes CASSLAGGQGYEQYF.

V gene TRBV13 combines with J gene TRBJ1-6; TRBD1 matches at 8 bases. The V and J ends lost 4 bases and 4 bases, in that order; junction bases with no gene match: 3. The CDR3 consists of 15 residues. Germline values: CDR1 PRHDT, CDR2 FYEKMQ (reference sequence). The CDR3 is CASSSQGAYNSPLHF. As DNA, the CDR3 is TGTGCCAGCAGCTCCCAGGGGGCTTATAATTCACCCCTCCACTTT.

The CDR3 loop reads CASSYASGNQPQHF. The CDR3, as DNA: TGTGCCAGCAGTTACGCCTCTGGGAATCAGCCCCAGCATTTT. The chain carries TRBV6-6 and TRBJ1-5, with D uncertain. Germline values: CDR1 MNHNY, CDR2 SVGAGI (reference sequence). The V and J ends lost 2 bases and 4 bases respectively, with 9 bases between them. This CDR3 has 14 residues.

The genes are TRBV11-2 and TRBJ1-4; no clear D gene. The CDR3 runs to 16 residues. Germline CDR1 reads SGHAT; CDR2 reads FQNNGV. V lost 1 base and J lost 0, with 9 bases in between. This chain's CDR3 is CASSLGRPATNEKLFF. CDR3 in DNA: TGTGCCAGCAGCTTAGGACGACCAGCAACTAATGAAAAACTGTTTTTT.

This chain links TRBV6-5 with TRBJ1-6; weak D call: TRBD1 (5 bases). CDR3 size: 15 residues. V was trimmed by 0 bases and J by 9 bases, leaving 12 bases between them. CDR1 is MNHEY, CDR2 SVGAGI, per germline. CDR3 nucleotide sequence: TGTGCCAGCAGTTACTCCGGGGGAGGTGGTTCACCCCTCCACTTT. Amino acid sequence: CASSYSGGGGSPLHF.

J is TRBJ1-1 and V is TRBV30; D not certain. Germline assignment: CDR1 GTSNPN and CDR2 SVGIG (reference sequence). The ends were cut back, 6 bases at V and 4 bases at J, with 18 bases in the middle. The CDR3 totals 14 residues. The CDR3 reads CACLHYEGVTEAFF. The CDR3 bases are TGTGCCTGCCTCCATTACGAGGGAGTCACTGAAGCTTTCTTT.

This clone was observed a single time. CDR3 in amino acids: CASSQVASSYNEQFF. CDR3 sequence (DNA): TGTGCCAGCAGCCAAGTTGCTAGCTCCTACAATGAGCAGTTCTTC. The V and J genes are TRBV14 and TRBJ2-1, with D unresolved. The ends were cut back, 1 base at V and 0 bases at J, with 7 bases in the middle. The CDR3 runs 15 residues. Germline loops: CDR1 SGHDN, CDR2 FVKESK.

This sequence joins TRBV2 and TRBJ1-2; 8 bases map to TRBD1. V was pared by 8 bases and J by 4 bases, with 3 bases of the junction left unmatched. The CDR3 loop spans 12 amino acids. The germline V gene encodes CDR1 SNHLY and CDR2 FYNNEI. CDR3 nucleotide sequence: TGTGCCAGCCCGACAGGGGCCTATGGCTACACCTTC. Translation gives CASPTGAYGYTF.

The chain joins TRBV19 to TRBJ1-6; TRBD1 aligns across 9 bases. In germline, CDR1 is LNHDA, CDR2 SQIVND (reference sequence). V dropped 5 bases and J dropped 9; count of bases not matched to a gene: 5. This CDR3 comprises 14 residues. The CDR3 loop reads CASSQGQGFSPLHF. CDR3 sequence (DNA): TGTGCCAGTAGTCAGGGACAGGGTTTTTCACCCCTCCACTTT.

In nucleotides, the CDR3 is TGTGCCAGCAGACCCGGACAGGGAGGCGGCTATGGCTACACCTTC. It codes for CASRPGQGGGYGYTF. This chain uses TRBV6-6 with TRBJ1-2; 8 bases align to TRBD1. The CDR3 contains 15 residues. J gave up 4 bases and V 6 bases, and 10 bases lay outside the gene matches. Looked up from germline, CDR1 is MNHNY and CDR2 is SVGAGI (reference sequence).

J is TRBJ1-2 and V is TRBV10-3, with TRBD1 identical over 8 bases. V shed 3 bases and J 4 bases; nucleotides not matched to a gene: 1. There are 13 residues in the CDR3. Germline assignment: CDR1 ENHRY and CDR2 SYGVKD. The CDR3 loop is CAISETGGYGYTF. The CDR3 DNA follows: TGTGCCATCAGTGAAACAGGGGGCTATGGCTACACCTTC.

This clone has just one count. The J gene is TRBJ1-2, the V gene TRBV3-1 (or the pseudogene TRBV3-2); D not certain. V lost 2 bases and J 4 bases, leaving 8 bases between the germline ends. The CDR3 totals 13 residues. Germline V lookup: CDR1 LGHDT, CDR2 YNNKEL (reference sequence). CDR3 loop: CASSQTPGYGYTF. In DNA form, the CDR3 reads TGTGCCAGCAGCCAAACCCCAGGCTATGGCTACACCTTC.

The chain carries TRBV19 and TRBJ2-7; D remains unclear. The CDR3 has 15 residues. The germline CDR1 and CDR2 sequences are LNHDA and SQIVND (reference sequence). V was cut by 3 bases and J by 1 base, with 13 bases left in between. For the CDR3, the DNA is TGTGCCAGTAGTATTGGGTGGGCGTCGTCCTACGAGCAGTACTTC. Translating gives CASSIGWASSYEQYF. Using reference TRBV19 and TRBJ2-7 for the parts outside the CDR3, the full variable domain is DGGITQSPKYLFRKEGQNVTLSCEQNLNHDAMYWYRQDPGQGLRLIYYSQIVNDFQKGDIAEGYSVSREKKESFPLTVTSAQKNPTAFYLCASSIGWASSYEQYFGPGTRLTVT.

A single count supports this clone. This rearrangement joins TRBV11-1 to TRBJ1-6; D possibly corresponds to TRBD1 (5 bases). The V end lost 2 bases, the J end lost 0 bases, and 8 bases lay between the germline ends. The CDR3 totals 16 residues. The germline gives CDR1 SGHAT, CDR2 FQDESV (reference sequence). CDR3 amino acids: CASSLSGDSYNSPLHF. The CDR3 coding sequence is TGTGCCAGCAGCTTATCGGGGGACTCCTATAATTCACCCCTCCACTTT.

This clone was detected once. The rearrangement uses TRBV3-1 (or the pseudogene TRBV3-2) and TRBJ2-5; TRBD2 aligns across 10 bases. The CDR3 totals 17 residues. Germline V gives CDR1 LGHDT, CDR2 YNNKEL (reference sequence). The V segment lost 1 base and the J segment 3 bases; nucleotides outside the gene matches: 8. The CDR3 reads CASSQGQAGGNEETQYF. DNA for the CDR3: TGTGCCAGCAGCCAAGGCCAAGCGGGGGGGAACGAAGAGACCCAGTACTTC.

The CDR3 sequence is CASSLGISYEQYF. In DNA, the CDR3 is TGTGCCAGTAGTCTCGGCATCTCCTACGAGCAGTACTTC. The chain has TRBV19 and TRBJ2-7; D ambiguous. Germline CDR1 LNHDA, CDR2 SQIVND (reference sequence). V was shortened by 5 bases and J by 0 bases, with 8 bases between the two germline ends. The CDR3 runs 13 residues.

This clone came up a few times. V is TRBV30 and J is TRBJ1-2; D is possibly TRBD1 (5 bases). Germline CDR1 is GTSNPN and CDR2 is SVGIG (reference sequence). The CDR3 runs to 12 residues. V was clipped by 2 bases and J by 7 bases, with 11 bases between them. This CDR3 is CAWSQSGIGYTF. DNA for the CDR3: TGTGCCTGGAGTCAATCAGGGATTGGCTACACCTTC.

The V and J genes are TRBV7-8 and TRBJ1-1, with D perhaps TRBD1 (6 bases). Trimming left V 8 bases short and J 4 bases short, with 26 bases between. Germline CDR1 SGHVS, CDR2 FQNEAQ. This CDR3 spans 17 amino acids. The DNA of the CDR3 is TGTGCCAGCGGACCAAGGCGGGGGCCAGGTGGAGGCACTGAAGCTTTCTTT. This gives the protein CASGPRRGPGGGTEAFF.

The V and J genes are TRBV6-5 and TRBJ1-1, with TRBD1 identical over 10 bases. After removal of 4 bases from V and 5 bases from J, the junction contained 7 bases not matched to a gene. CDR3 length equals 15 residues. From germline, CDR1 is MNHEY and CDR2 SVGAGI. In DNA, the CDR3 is TGTGCCAGCAGTTGGGGGACAGGGGCGGGGACTGAAGCTTTCTTT. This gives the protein CASSWGTGAGTEAFF.

The CDR3 DNA reads as TGTGCCAGCAGCCATCTGTTGAACACTGAAGCTTTCTTT. This encodes CASSHLLNTEAFF. The V call is TRBV3-1 (or the pseudogene TRBV3-2), the J call TRBJ1-1, with D uncertain. Between the trimmed V and J ends, which lost 3 bases and 0 bases, there was a span of 5 bases. Germline V gene sequence: CDR1 LGHDT, CDR2 YNNKEL (reference sequence). There are 13 residues in the CDR3.

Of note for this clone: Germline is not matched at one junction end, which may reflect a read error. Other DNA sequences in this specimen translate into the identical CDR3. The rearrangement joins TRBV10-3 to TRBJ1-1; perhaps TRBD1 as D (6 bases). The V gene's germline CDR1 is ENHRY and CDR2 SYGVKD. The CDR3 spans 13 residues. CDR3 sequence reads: CAIRRPGDTEAFF. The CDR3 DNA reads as TGTGCCATCAGGCGGCCCGGGGACACCGAAGCTTTCTTT.

The CDR3 coding sequence is TGTGCCAGTCAGGAGGGACCGAGCGCTTTCTTT. Translating it yields CASQEGPSAFF. The V call is TRBV19, the J call TRBJ1-1; TRBD1 is a possible D gene (5 bases). CDR1 and CDR2 (germline): LNHDA, SQIVND (reference sequence). The V end was cut by 8 bases, the J end by 11 bases, with 15 bases between. This CDR3 has 11 residues.

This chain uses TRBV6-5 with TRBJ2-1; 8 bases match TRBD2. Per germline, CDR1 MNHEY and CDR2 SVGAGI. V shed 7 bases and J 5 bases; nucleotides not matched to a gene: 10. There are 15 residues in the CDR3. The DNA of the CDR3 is TGTGCCAGCACCCCAACCGGGGGGGGCCACAATGAGCAGTTCTTC. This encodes CASTPTGGGHNEQFF.

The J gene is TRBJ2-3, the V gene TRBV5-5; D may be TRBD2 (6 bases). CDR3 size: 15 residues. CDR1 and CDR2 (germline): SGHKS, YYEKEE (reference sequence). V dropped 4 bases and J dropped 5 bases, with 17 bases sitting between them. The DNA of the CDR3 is TGTGCCAGCAGCCCAAGGACCGGGAGTAGAGATACGCAGTATTTT. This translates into CASSPRTGSRDTQYF.

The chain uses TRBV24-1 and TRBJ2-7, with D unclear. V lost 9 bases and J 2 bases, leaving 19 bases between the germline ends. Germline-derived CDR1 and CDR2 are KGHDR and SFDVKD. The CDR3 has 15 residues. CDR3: CATPPSSSGAYEQYF. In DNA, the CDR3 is TGTGCCACCCCACCAAGCTCGTCCGGAGCCTACGAGCAGTACTTC.

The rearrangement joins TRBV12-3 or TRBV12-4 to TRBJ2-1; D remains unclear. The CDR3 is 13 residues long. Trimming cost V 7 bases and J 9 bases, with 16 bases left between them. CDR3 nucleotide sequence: TGTGCCAGCACCCGGGCGGACCCCGGTGAGCAGTTCTTC. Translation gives CASTRADPGEQFF.

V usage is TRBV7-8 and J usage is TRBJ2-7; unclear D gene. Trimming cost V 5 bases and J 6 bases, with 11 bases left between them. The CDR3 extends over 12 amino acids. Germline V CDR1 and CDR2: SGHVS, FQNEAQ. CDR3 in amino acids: CASSPGPVEQYF. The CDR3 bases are TGTGCCAGCAGCCCCGGGCCCGTCGAGCAGTACTTC. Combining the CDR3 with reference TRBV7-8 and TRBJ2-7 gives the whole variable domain GAGVSQSPRYKVAKRGQDVALRCDPISGHVSLFWYQQALGQGPEFLTYFQNEAQLDKSGLPSDRFFAERPEGSVSTLKIQRTQQEDSAVYLCASSPGPVEQYFGPGTRLTVT.